The 27 T cell receptor beta chains below were found in one sample sequenced in a study of PD-1 blockade in classical Hodgkin lymphoma. Time point reported: cycle 4 day 1 (C4D1), after 6 weeks of nivolumab. All patients experienced relapse after autologous stem cell transplantation, and brentuximab vedotin exposure was variable. Only in-frame clones appear in the TCRdb table, and some are missing; sequencing was by immunoSEQ multiplex PCR. Among roughly 39,000 clones, 70% to 85% were seen once, and the ten largest hold more than 8%. The sample here was peripheral blood mononuclear cells (PBMCs), taken before the fourth cycle of nivolumab. Receptors were obtained from a human donor with classical Hodgkin lymphoma.

The chain joins TRBV4-3 to TRBJ2-7; TRBD1 is a possible D gene (6 bases). Trimming removed 0 bases from V and 4 bases from J, with 13 bases in between. This CDR3 has 15 residues. CDR1 and CDR2 (germline): LGHNA, YSLEER. The CDR3 region is CASSQDLTGSYEQYF. The CDR3 DNA sequence: TGCGCCAGCAGCCAAGATCTTACAGGGTCATACGAGCAGTACTTC.

The rearrangement links TRBV19 to TRBJ2-7; TRBD2 is a possible D gene (6 bases). The CDR3 contains 12 residues. Trimming shortened V by 8 bases and J by 3 bases, and 11 bases separated the two germline ends. Germline V gene data show CDR1 as LNHDA and CDR2 as SQIVND (reference sequence). Here the CDR3 DNA reads TGTGCCAGTTCCGGACTAAACTACGAGCAGTACTTC. It codes for CASSGLNYEQYF.

J is TRBJ2-5 and V is TRBV29-1; D gene ambiguous. The CDR3 is 12 residues long. Trimming took off 5 bases at V and 3 bases at J, with 10 bases between the two ends. In germline, CDR1 is SQVTM, CDR2 ANQGSEA. CDR3 residues: CSVSYSKETQYF. In DNA form, the CDR3 reads TGCAGCGTTAGTTACTCGAAAGAGACCCAGTACTTC.

The DNA of the CDR3 is TGTGCCAGCAGCTTGGCCACCGGGGAGCTGTTTTTT. This translates into CASSLATGELFF. The chain carries TRBV5-8 and TRBJ2-2; D call uncertain. Trimming pared 0 bases from V and 4 bases from J, leaving 1 base between. Germline values: CDR1 SGHTS, CDR2 YDEGEE. The CDR3 extends over 12 amino acids.

This clone has only a few counts. The rearrangement links TRBV7-2 to TRBJ1-2, with TRBD1 identical over 10 bases. With V trimmed by 6 bases and J by 3 bases, 7 bases remained unmatched. CDR3 size: 15 residues. The germline V gene has CDR1 SGHTA and CDR2 FQGNSA. The CDR3: CASSIGTGDYYGYTF. Here the CDR3 DNA reads TGTGCCAGCAGTATCGGGACAGGGGATTACTATGGCTACACCTTC.

CDR3 residues: CASSVDHRGTEAFF. DNA of the CDR3: TGTGCCAGCAGTGTCGACCACAGGGGCACTGAAGCTTTCTTT. The chain has TRBV27 and TRBJ1-1, with 7 nucleotides matching TRBD1. The CDR3 contains 14 residues. The V gene end was trimmed by 5 bases and the J gene end by 4 bases; junction bases not matched to a gene: 7. Germline CDR1 reads MNHEY; CDR2 reads SMNVEV (reference sequence).

The V and J genes are TRBV27 and TRBJ1-6; D is uncertain. Between the trimmed V and J ends, which lost 5 bases and 8 bases, there was a span of 7 bases. The CDR3 totals 12 residues. In germline, CDR1 is MNHEY, CDR2 SMNVEV (reference sequence). CDR3 nucleotides: TGTGCCAGCAGTCCGTGGGATTCACCCCTCCACTTT. This encodes CASSPWDSPLHF.

V is TRBV15 and J is TRBJ1-4; D is ambiguous. Germline values: CDR1 LNHNV, CDR2 YYDKDF (reference sequence). The CDR3 loop spans 17 amino acids. The germline V and J ends were trimmed by 1 base and 5 bases, with 17 bases remaining between them. CDR3: CATSRGSSPTGNEKLFF. The DNA of the CDR3 is TGTGCCACCAGCAGAGGTTCTTCACCGACTGGAAATGAAAAACTGTTTTTT.

The chain has TRBV29-1 and TRBJ1-1; D remains unclear. The CDR3 loop spans 13 amino acids. V dropped 4 bases and J dropped 3 bases, with 12 bases sitting between them. Germline V gene sequence: CDR1 SQVTM, CDR2 ANQGSEA. The CDR3 DNA follows: TGCAGCGTTGTGAATCTGGGTCACACTGAAGCTTTCTTT. It translates to CSVVNLGHTEAFF.

J is TRBJ2-3 and V is TRBV4-3, with 8 bases fitting TRBD2. CDR3 length: 15 amino acids. With 3 bases clipped from V and 4 bases from J, the junction kept 6 bases outside the gene matches. Per the germline V gene, CDR1 is LGHNA and CDR2 is YSLEER. The CDR3 region is CASSQPGLAADTQYF. The CDR3 bases are TGCGCCAGCAGCCAGCCTGGACTAGCAGCAGATACGCAGTATTTT.

The chain recombines TRBV27 with TRBJ2-7; unclear D gene. Germline-derived CDR1 and CDR2 are MNHEY and SMNVEV (reference sequence). The CDR3 totals 12 residues. The germline V and J ends were trimmed by 5 bases and 4 bases, with 9 bases remaining between them. The DNA of the CDR3 is TGTGCCAGCAGTCCGTATGAATACGAGCAGTACTTC. Encoded protein: CASSPYEYEQYF.

The chain is built from TRBV4-3 and TRBJ2-1; 9 bases line up with TRBD1. The CDR3 is made up of 15 amino acids. Losses at the gene ends were 5 bases for V and 7 bases for J; bases not matched to a gene: 9. Germline V gene sequence: CDR1 LGHNA, CDR2 YSLEER. CDR3 amino acids: CASSVRDRVRNEQFF. Here the CDR3 DNA reads TGCGCCAGCAGCGTCCGGGACAGGGTGAGGAATGAGCAGTTCTTC.

This clone was recorded only once. This chain joins TRBV5-8 and TRBJ1-4; TRBD1 agrees at 7 bases. The junction had 4 bases not matched to a gene; V was cut back by 2 bases and J by 6 bases. This CDR3 region has 14 residues. CDR1 and CDR2 from the germline V gene are SGHTS and YDEGEE. In nucleotides, the CDR3 is TGTGCCAGCAGCTTCAACAGGGGTGATGAAAAACTGTTTTTT. This gives the protein CASSFNRGDEKLFF.

This chain connects TRBV6-1 to TRBJ1-1; tentative D call: TRBD1 (5 bases). The length of the CDR3 is 15 residues. The V end lost 3 bases, the J end lost 0 bases, and 11 bases lay between the germline ends. Germline V CDR1 and CDR2: MNHNS, SASEGT. The chain's CDR3 is CASSDSGTVNTEAFF. The DNA of the CDR3 is TGTGCCAGCAGTGATTCCGGGACGGTGAACACTGAAGCTTTCTTT.

This chain joins TRBV9 and TRBJ2-2, with a tentative D call TRBD1 (5 bases). This CDR3 spans 14 amino acids. Trimming took off 0 bases at V and 8 bases at J, with 11 bases between the two ends. Germline values: CDR1 SGDLS, CDR2 YYNGEE. The CDR3 DNA sequence: TGTGCCAGCAGCGTAGGGACACCCTCAGGGGAGCTGTTTTTT. Its translation: CASSVGTPSGELFF. The full variable domain, its missing parts supplied by reference TRBV9 and TRBJ2-2, is DSGVTQTPKHLITATGQRVTLRCSPRSGDLSVYWYQQSLDQGLQFLIQYYNGEERAKGNILERFSAQQFPDLHSELNLSSLELGDSALYFCASSVGTPSGELFFGEGSRLTVL.

The chain couples TRBV13 to TRBJ2-3; the D is unclear. This CDR3 is 14 amino acids long. V was trimmed by 4 bases and J by 4 bases, leaving 12 bases between them. Germline V lookup: CDR1 PRHDT, CDR2 FYEKMQ (reference sequence). CDR3 amino acids: CASSYGSAADTQYF. The CDR3 coding sequence is TGTGCCAGCAGCTACGGCTCGGCCGCAGATACGCAGTATTTT.

The gene calls are TRBV6-6 and TRBJ1-1; 9 nucleotides align to TRBD1. The CDR3 is 15 residues long. V lost 1 base to trimming and J lost 5 bases; unmatched junction nucleotides: 5. Per the germline V gene, CDR1 is MNHNY and CDR2 is SVGAGI (reference sequence). The CDR3 is CASSYYRGRTTEAFF. The DNA for the CDR3 is TGTGCCAGCAGTTACTACAGGGGGCGGACGACTGAAGCTTTCTTT.

J is TRBJ1-4 and V is TRBV5-1; 7 bases match TRBD1. The CDR3 consists of 15 residues. CDR1 is SGHRS, CDR2 YFSETQ, per germline. The V segment lost 4 bases and the J segment 3 bases; nucleotides outside the gene matches: 6. The CDR3 sequence is CASSDRDVANEKLFF. DNA for the CDR3: TGCGCCAGCAGCGACAGGGATGTGGCTAATGAAAAACTGTTTTTT.

The chain carries TRBV4-3 and TRBJ2-7; 9 nucleotides align to TRBD1. Germline values: CDR1 LGHNA, CDR2 YSLEER. J gave up 3 bases and V 4 bases, and 7 bases lay outside the gene matches. This CDR3 contains 15 residues. The CDR3 DNA is TGCGCCAGCAGCCCTCCGAGGGGACAGGGCTACGAGCAGTACTTC. Encoded protein: CASSPPRGQGYEQYF.

This chain's CDR3 is CASNDFPTNEKLFF. Here the CDR3 DNA reads TGTGCCAGCAATGACTTCCCAACTAATGAAAAACTGTTTTTT. J is TRBJ1-4 and V is TRBV28; D gene unclear. Germline lookup yields CDR1 MDHEN and CDR2 SYDVKM. Trimming pared 7 bases from V and 0 bases from J, leaving 9 bases between. This CDR3 region has 14 residues.

The V and J genes are TRBV5-1 and TRBJ1-1; TRBD1 is a possible D gene (6 bases). CDR3 size: 14 residues. Trimming removed 5 bases at V and 0 bases at J, with 11 bases between. CDR1 and CDR2 from the germline V gene are SGHRS and YFSETQ. The CDR3, as DNA: TGCGCCAGCAGGACAGGCATCTTGAACACTGAAGCTTTCTTT. As protein: CASRTGILNTEAFF.

The chain is built from TRBV7-6 and TRBJ2-5, with 8 positions matching TRBD2. This CDR3 has 17 amino acids. V lost 0 bases and J lost 10; bases outside the gene matches: 16. Germline CDR1 reads SGHVS; CDR2 reads FNYEAQ. The CDR3 DNA follows: TGTGCCAGCAGCTTAGCCCCCACGGGACTAGGAAGGGCAGGCCAGTACTTC. This sequence encodes CASSLAPTGLGRAGQYF.

The rearrangement uses TRBV23-1 and TRBJ1-6; perhaps TRBD1 as D (6 bases). TRBV23-1 is assigned to the ORF class and has an uncertain function. V was clipped by 3 bases and J by 4 bases, with 19 bases between them. This CDR3 is 18 amino acids long. CDR3 region: CASSQRDRPSGYNSPLHF. The CDR3 DNA sequence: TGCGCCAGCAGTCAGCGAGACAGGCCTTCGGGATATAATTCACCCCTCCACTTT.

The chain is built from TRBV19 and TRBJ1-5; D is unresolved. V was cut by 1 base and J by 11 bases, with 9 bases left in between. CDR1 is LNHDA and CDR2 is SQIVND in the germline V gene (reference sequence). This CDR3 is 12 amino acids long. CDR3 nucleotide sequence: TGTGCCAGTAGTATAGTGGGCCAGTCCCAGCATTTT. Translation: CASSIVGQSQHF.

This clone has just one count. The chain carries TRBV7-2 and TRBJ2-5; the D gene is possibly TRBD2 (5 bases). V was shortened by 1 base and J by 5 bases, with 8 bases between the two germline ends. Germline loops: CDR1 SGHTA, CDR2 FQGNSA. CDR3 size: 13 residues. The DNA of the CDR3 is TGTGCCAGCAGCTTAGTTGGCGGGGAGACCCAGTACTTC. The encoded protein is CASSLVGGETQYF.

The V and J genes are TRBV4-3 and TRBJ1-2; TRBD1 matches 8 bases. The V and J ends lost 0 bases and 7 bases, in that order; junction bases with no gene match: 7. CDR3 length: 15 amino acids. CDR1 and CDR2 from the germline V gene are LGHNA and YSLEER. The CDR3 loop reads CASSQDWTGWGGYTF. The CDR3 nucleotides read TGCGCCAGCAGCCAAGATTGGACAGGGTGGGGTGGCTACACCTTC.

V usage is TRBV18 and J usage is TRBJ2-3, with 8 positions matching TRBD1. The germline V gene encodes CDR1 KGHSH and CDR2 LQKENI. The CDR3 covers 15 residues. The junction had 4 bases not matched to a gene; V was cut back by 5 bases and J by 0 bases. The CDR3 DNA sequence: TGTGCCAGCTCAGGGGACAGGACTAGCACAGATACGCAGTATTTT. Protein product: CASSGDRTSTDTQYF.